Listed here are 5 T cell receptor beta chains from one sample, sequenced in a study of blood T cell repertoires in COVID-19. The method was immunoSEQ multiplex PCR; TCRdb's version includes in-frame clones alone and lacks a portion of them. The sample lists about 200,000 clones; 80% to 90% were seen once. Input material: PBMCs or T cells enriched from blood (not recorded which). These receptors all come from a man aged 40-49 years who had recovered from COVID-19.

This clone was observed a handful of times. The CDR3 here is CATSLMGQGFANTGELFF. CDR3 DNA sequence: TGTGCCACGAGCTTGATGGGACAGGGGTTCGCGAACACCGGGGAGCTGTTTTTT. The chain links TRBV10-3 to TRBJ2-2; 10 positions agree with TRBD1. The germline gives CDR1 ENHRY, CDR2 SYGVKD. The ends lost 10 bases at V and 0 bases at J; junction bases unmatched: 14. The CDR3 is 18 amino acids.

The J gene is TRBJ2-2, the V gene TRBV28; possibly TRBD1 for D (6 bases). The CDR3 spans 17 residues. Germline V CDR1 and CDR2: MDHEN, SYDVKM. V was clipped by 6 bases and J by 2 bases, with 19 bases between them. Here the CDR3 reads CASSRQVAFPNTGELFF. CDR3 in DNA: TGTGCCAGCAGCAGACAGGTGGCTTTCCCAAACACCGGGGAGCTGTTTTTT.

J is TRBJ2-1 and V is TRBV18; 8 positions agree with TRBD1. From germline, CDR1 is KGHSH and CDR2 LQKENI. Unmatched junction bases numbered 6, after V lost 4 bases and J lost 4 bases. The CDR3 length is 15 residues. CDR3 in DNA: TGTGCCAGCTCACTCGGACAGGGTCCTTACAATGAGCAGTTCTTC. Translated, it gives CASSLGQGPYNEQFF.

The rearrangement joins TRBV11-2 to TRBJ2-7, with a weak D call TRBD2 (6 bases). Trimming cost V 1 base and J 0 bases, with 19 bases left between them. Germline CDR1 and CDR2: SGHAT and FQNNGV. This CDR3 contains 18 residues. CDR3 sequence: CASSLGPLGGTGSYEQYF. The CDR3 DNA reads as TGTGCCAGCAGCTTAGGACCGCTGGGCGGGACGGGCTCCTACGAGCAGTACTTC. The variable domain in full, with the rest retrieved from reference TRBV11-2 and TRBJ2-7, is EAGVAQSPRYKIIEKRQSVAFWCNPISGHATLYWYQQILGQGPKLLIQFQNNGVVDDSQLPKDRFSAERLKGVDSTLKIQPAKLEDSAVYLCASSLGPLGGTGSYEQYFGPGTRLTVT.

V usage is TRBV4-1 and J usage is TRBJ1-6, with D possibly being TRBD1 (5 bases). Germline V gene lookup returns CDR1 MGHRA and CDR2 YSYEKL. The CDR3 loop spans 15 amino acids. V dropped 1 base and J dropped 9 bases, with 13 bases sitting between them. DNA for the CDR3: TGCGCCAGCAGCCAAGTCGACAGAAACTCTTCACCCCTCCACTTT. Protein: CASSQVDRNSSPLHF.